The 18 T cell receptor beta chains presented below share a single source sample, sequenced in a study of blood T cells in healthy people across ages. It was with a sample-barcoded 5' primer and a J-beta primer mix that a second PCR of about 6 to 12 cycles was run. TCRdb itself ran the 5' RACE reads through MiXCR, one entry per CDR3 protein. The sample consists of fewer than 1,000,000 distinct CDR3 sequences, around 42% of them appearing once. The specimen sequenced was blood. The receptors stem from a man aged 60 to 69 in good health.

This chain connects TRBV6-5 to TRBJ2-6; D not certain. The CDR3 runs to 15 residues. Germline assignment: CDR1 MNHEY and CDR2 SVGAGI. V lost 5 bases and J 0 bases, leaving 8 bases between the germline ends. In DNA, the CDR3 is TGTGCCAGCAGTACCCCCCGCTCTGGGGCCAACGTCCTGACTTTC. Protein: CASSTPRSGANVLTF.

On this clonotype itself: The junction departs from germline at one end; a sequencing error may be responsible. This chain connects TRBV29-1 to TRBJ1-2, with 11 bases identical to TRBD1. CDR3 length equals 14 residues. The germline V gene encodes CDR1 SQVTM and CDR2 ANQGSEA. In DNA form, the CDR3 reads TGCAGCGTGGGCGGGACAGGGGGGTCCTATGGCCACACCTTC. Protein: CSVGGTGGSYGHTF. Filled out from reference TRBV29-1 and TRBJ1-2, the complete variable domain reads SAVISQKPSRDICQRGTSLTIQCQVDSQVTMMFWYRQQPGQSLTLIATANQGSEATYESGFVIDKFPISRPNLTFSTLTVSNMSPEDSSIYLCSVGGTGGSYGHTFGSGTRLTVV.

This clonotype has at least ten counts. This chain joins TRBV6-4 and TRBJ2-6, with D tentatively TRBD1 or TRBD2 (5 bases each). The CDR3 contains 12 residues. The V gene's germline CDR1 is MRHNA and CDR2 SNTAGT. The V and J ends lost 9 bases and 13 bases respectively, with 16 bases between them. For the CDR3, the DNA is TGTGCCAGGGCCGGGACGTCCTGGGTCCTGACTTTC. Protein sequence: CARAGTSWVLTF.

The chain combines TRBV10-3 with TRBJ2-3; D is unresolved. The CDR3 is made up of 15 amino acids. Germline V lookup: CDR1 ENHRY, CDR2 SYGVKD. Trimming cost V 8 bases and J 5 bases, with 20 bases left between them. This CDR3 is CAISEWEQKRDTQYF. The CDR3 bases are TGTGCCATCTCTGAATGGGAACAAAAGAGAGATACGCAGTATTTT.

This clonotype was seen a handful of times. This chain uses TRBV3-1 with TRBJ1-2; D is perhaps TRBD1 (5 bases). The CDR3 runs to 13 residues. The V end lost 1 base, the J end lost 8 bases, and 11 bases lay between the germline ends. CDR1 is LGHDT, CDR2 YNNKEL, per germline (reference sequence). DNA for the CDR3: TGTGCCAGCAGCCAAGCCCAGGGCTGGGGCTACACCTTC. It yields the protein CASSQAQGWGYTF.

This clonotype turned up a few times. The chain recombines TRBV4-3 with TRBJ2-3; possible D gene TRBD1, 6 bases. This CDR3 has 14 amino acids. The V gene lost 4 bases and the J gene lost 1 base, with 9 bases spanning the gap. Germline values: CDR1 LGHNA, CDR2 YSLEER. The CDR3 nucleotides read TGCGCCAGCAGCCGACAGGTGGGCACAGATACGCAGTATTTT. Amino acids: CASSRQVGTDTQYF.

This clonotype was counted between two and nine times. This chain uses TRBV12-3 or TRBV12-4 with TRBJ1-2; possible D gene TRBD1, 5 bases. Trimming removed 0 bases from V and 5 bases from J, with 7 bases in between. CDR3 size: 13 residues. The CDR3 sequence is CASSLAGEYGYTF. The CDR3, as DNA: TGTGCCAGCAGTTTAGCAGGGGAATATGGCTACACCTTC.

This clonotype was observed a few times. The rearrangement links TRBV7-9 to TRBJ2-7; tentatively, D is TRBD1 (7 bases). The CDR3 has 17 residues. Trimming took off 4 bases at V and 2 bases at J, with 21 bases between the two ends. Looked up from germline, CDR1 is SEHNR and CDR2 is FQNEAQ (reference sequence). The CDR3 bases are TGTGCCAGCAGCTCCAGGGGGGTACGACAAGCCGCCTACGAGCAGTACTTC. This translates into CASSSRGVRQAAYEQYF.

There are many counts of this clonotype. The chain links TRBV4-3 to TRBJ2-5; TRBD1 matches 7 bases. The junction had 7 bases not matched to a gene; V was cut back by 4 bases and J by 2 bases. Germline V gene data show CDR1 as LGHNA and CDR2 as YSLEER. This CDR3 has 15 amino acids. The CDR3 bases are TGCGCCAGCAGCCGCAAACCGGGACAGCAAGAGACCCAGTACTTC. This encodes CASSRKPGQQETQYF.

The CDR3 nucleotides read TGTGCCAGCAGTTTAAATGGGGGAGTAAGGCAGTACTTC. It specifies CASSLNGGVRQYF. The chain uses TRBV12-3 or TRBV12-4 and TRBJ2-7; either TRBD1 or TRBD2 may fit D (5 bases each). This CDR3 has 13 amino acids. Trimming stripped 2 bases from V and 9 bases from J, with 14 bases between.

With respect to this clonotype: Compared with germline, one end of the junction differs, possibly owing to a read error. The rearrangement links TRBV7-2 to TRBJ2-7; D is perhaps TRBD2 (6 bases). In germline, CDR1 is SGHTA, CDR2 FQGNSA. CDR3 length: 16 residues. The CDR3 DNA reads TGTGCCGGCAGCTTCGGAGGGGCCGGCGTTTCCTACGAGCAGTACTTC. This codes for CAGSFGGAGVSYEQYF. The full variable domain, rest sourced from reference TRBV7-2 and TRBJ2-7, is GAGVSQSPSNKVTEKGKDVELRCDPISGHTALYWYRQSLGQGLEFLIYFQGNSAPDKSGLPSDRFSAERTGGSVSTLTIQRTQQEDSAVYLCAGSFGGAGVSYEQYFGPGTRLTVT.

This clonotype turned up a few times. The chain couples TRBV4-3 to TRBJ2-7; D not certain. Germline values: CDR1 LGHNA, CDR2 YSLEER. CDR3 length: 14 residues. Trimming pared 0 bases from V and 4 bases from J, leaving 10 bases between. The CDR3 is CASSQDFSGYEQYF. CDR3 nucleotides: TGCGCCAGCAGCCAAGATTTTTCGGGTTACGAGCAGTACTTC.

The rearrangement links TRBV11-1 to TRBJ2-3; 7 bases agree with TRBD1. The CDR3 sequence is 16 residues long. The ends lost 5 bases at V and 6 bases at J; junction bases unmatched: 14. The germline V gene encodes CDR1 SGHAT and CDR2 FQDESV (reference sequence). Here the CDR3 DNA reads TGTGCCAGCAGCCCCGGAGGTAACAGGGGTTCCGATACGCAGTATTTT. Translation gives CASSPGGNRGSDTQYF. The entire variable domain, with the rest obtained from reference TRBV11-1 and TRBJ2-3, is as follows: EAEVAQSPRYKITEKSQAVAFWCDPISGHATLYWYRQILGQGPELLVQFQDESVVDDSQLPKDRFSAERLKGVDSTLKIQPAELGDSAMYLCASSPGGNRGSDTQYFGPGTRLTVL.

A single count supports this clonotype. The chain is built from TRBV20-1 and TRBJ1-1, with TRBD1 as a possible D gene (6 bases). Deletions cut 1 base from V and 3 bases from J, with 12 bases between. Germline lookup yields CDR1 DFQATT and CDR2 SNEGSKA (reference sequence). The CDR3 is 14 residues long. The CDR3 DNA follows: TGCAGTGCTAGAGTAACGGGGGCGGACACTGAAGCTTTCTTT. Translated: CSARVTGADTEAFF.

Concerning this clonotype: At one end the junction does not follow the germline gene, possibly because of a read error. The chain recombines TRBV5-6 with TRBJ1-1; D is uncertain. CDR3 length equals 12 residues. Germline loops: CDR1 SGHDT, CDR2 YYEEEE. The CDR3, as DNA: TGTGCCAGCAGCGAAGCGGGAACTGAAACTTTCTTT. Protein: CASSEAGTETFF. The whole variable domain, filled in from reference TRBV5-6 and TRBJ1-1, reads DAGVTQSPTHLIKTRGQQVTLRCSPKSGHDTVSWYQQALGQGPQFIFQYYEEEERQRGNFPDRFSGHQFPNYSSELNVNALLLGDSALYLCASSEAGTETFFGQGTRLTVV.

The gene calls are TRBV7-2 and TRBJ2-5, with 7 bases fitting TRBD1. V was clipped by 4 bases and J by 11 bases; unmatched bases: 13. The CDR3 extends over 14 amino acids. CDR1 is SGHTA and CDR2 is FQGNSA in the germline V gene. The CDR3 spells CASSYGTDLGEQYF. The CDR3 DNA sequence: TGTGCCAGCAGCTATGGGACAGATCTTGGAGAGCAGTACTTC.

This clonotype appeared once. This chain uses TRBV2 with TRBJ2-2; 9 bases are shared with TRBD1. Germline CDR1 and CDR2: SNHLY and FYNNEI. The CDR3 has 18 amino acids. Germline trimming cut 2 bases from V and 0 bases from J; bases unmatched to any gene: 7. This CDR3 reads CASSERPGQGANTGELFF. DNA of the CDR3: TGTGCCAGCAGTGAAAGACCGGGACAGGGCGCGAACACCGGGGAGCTGTTTTTT. Combining the CDR3 with reference TRBV2 and TRBJ2-2 gives the whole variable domain EPEVTQTPSHQVTQMGQEVILRCVPISNHLYFYWYRQILGQKVEFLVSFYNNEISEKSEIFDDQFSVERPDGSNFTLKIRSTKLEDSAMYFCASSERPGQGANTGELFFGEGSRLTVL.

The chain has TRBV6-2 or TRBV6-3 and TRBJ2-5; D may be TRBD2 (6 bases). CDR1 is MNHEY and CDR2 is SVGEGT in the germline V gene. The length of the CDR3 is 14 residues. The ends were cut back, 6 bases at V and 1 base at J, with 12 bases in the middle. The CDR3 is CASRRDLPQETQYF. The DNA for the CDR3 is TGTGCCAGCAGGCGGGACCTGCCCCAAGAGACCCAGTACTTC.